This T cell receptor (beta chain) emerged from a study of cytomegalovirus exposure and HLA in healthy donors. The data were produced by immunoSEQ multiplex PCR, yet TCRdb's version contains in-frame clones alone and is incomplete. The data contain about 120,000 clones, roughly 88% of them singletons. The TCR comes from a man between 18 and 35 years old in good health and CMV-seronegative. What was sequenced was PBMCs.

The CDR3 DNA reads as TGTGCCAGCAGTTACGCTAGCGGGACTGGCAATGAGCAGTTCTTC. Translation: CASSYASGTGNEQFF. This sequence joins TRBV6-5 and TRBJ2-1, with 9 bases that match TRBD2. The CDR3 is 15 amino acids. The germline V gene encodes CDR1 MNHEY and CDR2 SVGAGI. After removal of 2 bases from V and 6 bases from J, the junction contained 5 bases not matched to a gene.